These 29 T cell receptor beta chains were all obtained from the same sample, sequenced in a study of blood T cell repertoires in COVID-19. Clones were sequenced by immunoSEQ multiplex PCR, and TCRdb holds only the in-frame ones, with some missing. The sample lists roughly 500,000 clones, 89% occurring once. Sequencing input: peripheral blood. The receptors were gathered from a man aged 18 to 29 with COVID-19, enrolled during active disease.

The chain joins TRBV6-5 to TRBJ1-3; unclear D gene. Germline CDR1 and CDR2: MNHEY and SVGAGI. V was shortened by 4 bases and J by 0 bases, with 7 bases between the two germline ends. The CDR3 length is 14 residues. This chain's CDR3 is CASSSTGSGNTIYF. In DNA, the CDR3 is TGTGCCAGCAGTTCCACGGGCTCTGGAAACACCATATATTTT.

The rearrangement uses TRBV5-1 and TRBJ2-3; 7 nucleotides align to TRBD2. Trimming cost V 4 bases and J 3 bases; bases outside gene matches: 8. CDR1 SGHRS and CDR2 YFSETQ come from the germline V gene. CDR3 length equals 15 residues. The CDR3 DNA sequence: TGCGCCAGCAGCAACATAGCGGGTACTACAGATACGCAGTATTTT. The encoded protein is CASSNIAGTTDTQYF.

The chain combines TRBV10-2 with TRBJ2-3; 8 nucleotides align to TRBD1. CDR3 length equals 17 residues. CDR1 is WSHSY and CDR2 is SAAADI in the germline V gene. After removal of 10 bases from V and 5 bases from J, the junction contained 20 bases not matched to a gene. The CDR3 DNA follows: TGCGCCACCGAACGGAGACAGGGGCCCCTTTGGGGAGATACGCAGTATTTT. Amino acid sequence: CATERRQGPLWGDTQYF.

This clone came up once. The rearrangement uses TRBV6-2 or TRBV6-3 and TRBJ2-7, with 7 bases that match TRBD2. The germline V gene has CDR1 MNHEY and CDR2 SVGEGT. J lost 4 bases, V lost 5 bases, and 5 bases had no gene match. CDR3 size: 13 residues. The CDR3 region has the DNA TGTGCCAGCAGTAGTACCGGGAGGTACGAGCAGTACTTC. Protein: CASSSTGRYEQYF.

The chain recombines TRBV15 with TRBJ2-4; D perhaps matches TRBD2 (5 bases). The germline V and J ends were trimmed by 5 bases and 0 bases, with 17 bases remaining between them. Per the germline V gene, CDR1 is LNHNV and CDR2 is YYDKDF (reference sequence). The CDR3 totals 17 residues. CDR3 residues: CATSAGGGGLAKNIQYF. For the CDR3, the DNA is TGTGCCACCAGCGCCGGAGGAGGAGGACTAGCCAAAAACATTCAGTACTTC.

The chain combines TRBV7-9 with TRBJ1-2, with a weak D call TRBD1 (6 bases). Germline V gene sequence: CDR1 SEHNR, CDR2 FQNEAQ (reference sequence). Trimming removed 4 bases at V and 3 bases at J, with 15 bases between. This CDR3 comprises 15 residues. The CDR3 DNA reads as TGTGCCAGCAGCTCCACAGGGAGATTTGACTATGGCTACACCTTC. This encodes CASSSTGRFDYGYTF.

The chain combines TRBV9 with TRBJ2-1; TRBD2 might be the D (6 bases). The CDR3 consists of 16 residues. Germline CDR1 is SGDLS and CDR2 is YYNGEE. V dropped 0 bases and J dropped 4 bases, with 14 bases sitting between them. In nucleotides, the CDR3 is TGTGCCAGCAGCGTAGGGGGAGTAGCGGAATACAATGAGCAGTTCTTC. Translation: CASSVGGVAEYNEQFF.

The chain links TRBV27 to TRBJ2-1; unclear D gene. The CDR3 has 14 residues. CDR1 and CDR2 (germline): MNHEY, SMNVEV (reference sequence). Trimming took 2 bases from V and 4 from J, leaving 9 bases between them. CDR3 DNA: TGTGCCAGCAGTTTAACAACGGGTTACAATGAGCAGTTCTTC. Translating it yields CASSLTTGYNEQFF.

Written as DNA, the CDR3 is TGTGCCAGCAGCGTAGAAGGGGGTACAGCGCAGTATTTT. Translation gives CASSVEGGTAQYF. The gene calls are TRBV9 and TRBJ2-3; tentatively, D is TRBD1 (6 bases). V was pared by 0 bases and J by 10 bases, with 12 bases between. This CDR3 comprises 13 residues. CDR1 is SGDLS, CDR2 YYNGEE, per germline.

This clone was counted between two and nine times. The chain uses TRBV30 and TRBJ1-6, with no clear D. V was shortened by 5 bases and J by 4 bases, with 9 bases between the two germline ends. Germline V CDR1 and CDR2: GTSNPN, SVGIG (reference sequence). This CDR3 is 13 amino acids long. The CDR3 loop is CAWSQRYNSPLHF. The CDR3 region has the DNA TGTGCCTGGTCACAACGATATAATTCACCCCTCCACTTT. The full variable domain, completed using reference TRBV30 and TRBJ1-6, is SQTIHQWPATLVQPVGSPLSLECTVEGTSNPNLYWYRQAAGRGLQLLFYSVGIGQISSEVPQNLSASRPQDRQFILSSKKLLLSDSGFYLCAWSQRYNSPLHFGNGTRLTVT.

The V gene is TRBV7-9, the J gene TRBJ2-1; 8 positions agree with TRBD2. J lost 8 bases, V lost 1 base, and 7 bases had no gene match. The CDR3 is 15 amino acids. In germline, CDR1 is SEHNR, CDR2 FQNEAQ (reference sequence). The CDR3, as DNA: TGTGCCAGCAGCTTAGGCGGACTAGCTGGCGATGAGCAGTTCTTC. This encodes CASSLGGLAGDEQFF.

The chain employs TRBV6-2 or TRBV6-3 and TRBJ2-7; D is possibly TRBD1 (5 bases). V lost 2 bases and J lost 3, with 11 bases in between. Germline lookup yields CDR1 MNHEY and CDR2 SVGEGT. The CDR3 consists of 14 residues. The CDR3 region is CASSYRQGDYEQYF. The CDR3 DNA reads TGTGCCAGCAGTTACCGGCAAGGGGACTACGAGCAGTACTTC.

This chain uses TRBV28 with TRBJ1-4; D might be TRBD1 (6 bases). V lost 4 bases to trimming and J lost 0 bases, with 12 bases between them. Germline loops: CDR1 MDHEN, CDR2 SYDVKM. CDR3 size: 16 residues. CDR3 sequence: CASSSRDISTNEKLFF. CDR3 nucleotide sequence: TGTGCCAGCAGTTCCAGGGACATTTCAACTAATGAAAAACTGTTTTTT. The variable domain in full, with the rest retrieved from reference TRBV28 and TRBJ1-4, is DVKVTQSSRYLVKRTGEKVFLECVQDMDHENMFWYRQDPGLGLRLIYFSYDVKMKEKGDIPEGYSVSREKKERFSLILESASTNQTSMYLCASSSRDISTNEKLFFGSGTQLSVL.

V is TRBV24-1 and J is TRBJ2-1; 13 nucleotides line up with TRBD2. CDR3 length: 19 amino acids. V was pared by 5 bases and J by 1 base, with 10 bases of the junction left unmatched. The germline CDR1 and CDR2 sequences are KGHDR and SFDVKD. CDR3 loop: CATSAPLAGGSPSYNEQFF. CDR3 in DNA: TGTGCCACCAGTGCCCCACTAGCGGGAGGGTCCCCTTCCTACAATGAGCAGTTCTTC.

In DNA, the CDR3 is TGTGCCAGCAGCGATTTCCTGCTAGCGGGAGGGCCTTTCAATGAGCAGTTCTTC. Protein: CASSDFLLAGGPFNEQFF. This chain joins TRBV2 and TRBJ2-1; TRBD2 aligns across 12 bases. Per germline, CDR1 SNHLY and CDR2 FYNNEI. This CDR3 is built from 18 residues. The junction had 15 bases not matched to a gene; V was cut back by 6 bases and J by 6 bases.

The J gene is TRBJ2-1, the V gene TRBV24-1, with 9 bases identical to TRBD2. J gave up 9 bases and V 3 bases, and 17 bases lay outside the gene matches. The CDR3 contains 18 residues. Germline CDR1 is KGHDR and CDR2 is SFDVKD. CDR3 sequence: CATSDRGGPAGGIGEQFF. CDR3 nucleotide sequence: TGTGCCACCAGTGATAGGGGCGGGCCCGCGGGAGGGATAGGTGAGCAGTTCTTC.

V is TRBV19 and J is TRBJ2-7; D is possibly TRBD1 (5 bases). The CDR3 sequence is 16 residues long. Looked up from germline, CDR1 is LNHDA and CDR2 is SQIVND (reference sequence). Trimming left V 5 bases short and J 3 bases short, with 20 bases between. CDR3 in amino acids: CASSPQVRRADYEQYF. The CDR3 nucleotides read TGTGCCAGTAGTCCACAGGTTCGTCGGGCAGACTACGAGCAGTACTTC.

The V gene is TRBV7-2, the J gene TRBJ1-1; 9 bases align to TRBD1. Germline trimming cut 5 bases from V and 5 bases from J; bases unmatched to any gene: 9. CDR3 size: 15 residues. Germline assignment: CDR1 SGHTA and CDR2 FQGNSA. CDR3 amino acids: CASSTRTGVGTEAFF. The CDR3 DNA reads TGTGCCAGCAGCACCCGGACAGGGGTAGGGACTGAAGCTTTCTTT.

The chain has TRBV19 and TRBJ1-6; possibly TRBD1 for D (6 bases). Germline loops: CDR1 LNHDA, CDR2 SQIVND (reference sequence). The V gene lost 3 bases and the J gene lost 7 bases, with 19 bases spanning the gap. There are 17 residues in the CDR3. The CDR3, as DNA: TGTGCCAGTAGTATGGTTACAGGGTTGGCAGGGAATTCACCCCTCCACTTT. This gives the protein CASSMVTGLAGNSPLHF.

The CDR3 DNA reads TGCGCCAGCAGTGAGGGACTAGCGGGAGGGTGGGCAGATACGCAGTATTTT. Its translation is CASSEGLAGGWADTQYF. V gene TRBV10-2 combines with J gene TRBJ2-3; 15 bases match TRBD2. Germline V gives CDR1 WSHSY, CDR2 SAAADI. CDR3 length: 17 amino acids. The trim removed 2 bases at V and 4 bases at J, leaving 4 bases unmatched.

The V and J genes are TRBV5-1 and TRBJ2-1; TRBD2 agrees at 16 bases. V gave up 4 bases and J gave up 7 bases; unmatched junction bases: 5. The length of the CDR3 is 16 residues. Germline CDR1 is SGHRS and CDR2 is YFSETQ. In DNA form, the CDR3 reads TGCGCCAGCAGCGGGGGACTAGCGGGAGGGGAAAATGAGCAGTTCTTC. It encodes CASSGGLAGGENEQFF. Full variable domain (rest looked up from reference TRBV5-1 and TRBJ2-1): KAGVTQTPRYLIKTRGQQVTLSCSPISGHRSVSWYQQTPGQGLQFLFEYFSETQRNKGNFPGRFSGRQFSNSRSEMNVSTLELGDSALYLCASSGGLAGGENEQFFGPGTRLTVL.

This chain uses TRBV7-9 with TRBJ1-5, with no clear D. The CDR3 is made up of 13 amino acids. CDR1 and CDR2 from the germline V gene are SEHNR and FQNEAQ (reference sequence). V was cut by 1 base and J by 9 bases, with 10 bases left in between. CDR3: CASSLDQYRPQHF. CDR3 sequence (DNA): TGTGCCAGCAGCTTAGACCAGTATCGGCCCCAGCATTTT.

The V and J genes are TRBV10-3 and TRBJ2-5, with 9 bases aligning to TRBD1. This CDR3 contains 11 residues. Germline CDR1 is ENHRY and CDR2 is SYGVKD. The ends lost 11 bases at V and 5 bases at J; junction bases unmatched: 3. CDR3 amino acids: CAVGTGETQYF. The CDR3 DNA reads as TGTGCCGTCGGGACAGGGGAGACCCAGTACTTC.

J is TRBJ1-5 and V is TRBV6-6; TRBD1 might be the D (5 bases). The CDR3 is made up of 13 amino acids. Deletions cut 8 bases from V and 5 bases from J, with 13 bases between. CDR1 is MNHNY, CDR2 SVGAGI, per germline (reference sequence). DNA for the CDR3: TGTGCCAGCCGGTCAGGGATATATCAGCCCCAGCATTTT. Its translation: CASRSGIYQPQHF.

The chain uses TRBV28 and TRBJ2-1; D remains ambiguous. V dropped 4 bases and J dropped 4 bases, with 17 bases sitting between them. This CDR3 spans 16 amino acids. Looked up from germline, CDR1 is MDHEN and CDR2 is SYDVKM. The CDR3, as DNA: TGTGCCAGCAGTTCGAAAAGACTCCCATGGTACAATGAGCAGTTCTTC. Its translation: CASSSKRLPWYNEQFF.

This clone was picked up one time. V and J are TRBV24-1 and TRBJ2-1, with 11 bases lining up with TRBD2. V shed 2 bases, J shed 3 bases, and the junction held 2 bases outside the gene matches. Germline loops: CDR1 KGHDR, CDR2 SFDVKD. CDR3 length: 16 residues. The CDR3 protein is CATSDSGTSGYNEQFF. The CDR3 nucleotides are TGTGCCACCAGTGATTCCGGGACTAGCGGCTACAATGAGCAGTTCTTC.

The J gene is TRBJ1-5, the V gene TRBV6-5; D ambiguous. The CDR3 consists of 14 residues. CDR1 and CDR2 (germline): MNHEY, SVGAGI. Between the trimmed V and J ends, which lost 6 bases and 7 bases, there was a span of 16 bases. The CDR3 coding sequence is TGTGCCAGCAGACCGTTCGGTGAATCCCAGCCCCAGCATTTT. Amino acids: CASRPFGESQPQHF.

For the CDR3, the DNA is TGTGCCAGCAGCTCCCAGGGATCTTCACCCCTCCACTTT. Its translation: CASSSQGSSPLHF. The rearrangement uses TRBV11-2 and TRBJ1-6, with D possibly being TRBD1 (5 bases). V gave up 4 bases and J gave up 9 bases, with 10 bases separating them. This CDR3 has 13 residues. Germline-derived CDR1 and CDR2 are SGHAT and FQNNGV.

The DNA of the CDR3 is TGTGCTAGTGGTTTGGTACTAGGCGGGGCCATCTACGAGCAGTACTTC. Translated, it gives CASGLVLGGAIYEQYF. The genes are TRBV12-5 and TRBJ2-7; D may be TRBD2 (6 bases). The CDR3 is 16 amino acids. Trimming left V 0 bases short and J 3 bases short, with 15 bases between. Germline V lookup: CDR1 LGHNT, CDR2 FRNRAP.